This T cell receptor (beta chain) is drawn from a study of blood T cell repertoires in COVID-19. Overall study context: From T cells, B-cell-depleted T cells, or PBMCs came the material, which was cDNA or gDNA.

Authors' methods: Estimates of nucleated cell counts were drawn from the amplification of reference gene primers. Generated by immunoSEQ multiplex PCR, the TCRdb table keeps only in-frame clones and is missing some. Clonal size and the V and J genes are those of that table, whereas D and trimming came from the DNA. The sample has 150,000 to 200,000 clones; roughly 93% are singletons. The germline CDR1 and CDR2 sequences are MGHDK and SYGVNS. The CDR3 contains 13 residues. The V and J ends lost 4 bases and 9 bases respectively, with 13 bases between them. The V and J genes are TRBV25-1 and TRBJ2-1; D is perhaps TRBD1 (5 bases). The material sequenced was peripheral blood. This clonotype was sampled from a woman aged 45-65 years with acute or convalescent COVID-19. CDR3 region: CASSVPGLVEQFF. In DNA, the CDR3 is TGTGCCAGCAGTGTCCCAGGGTTGGTTGAGCAGTTCTTC.